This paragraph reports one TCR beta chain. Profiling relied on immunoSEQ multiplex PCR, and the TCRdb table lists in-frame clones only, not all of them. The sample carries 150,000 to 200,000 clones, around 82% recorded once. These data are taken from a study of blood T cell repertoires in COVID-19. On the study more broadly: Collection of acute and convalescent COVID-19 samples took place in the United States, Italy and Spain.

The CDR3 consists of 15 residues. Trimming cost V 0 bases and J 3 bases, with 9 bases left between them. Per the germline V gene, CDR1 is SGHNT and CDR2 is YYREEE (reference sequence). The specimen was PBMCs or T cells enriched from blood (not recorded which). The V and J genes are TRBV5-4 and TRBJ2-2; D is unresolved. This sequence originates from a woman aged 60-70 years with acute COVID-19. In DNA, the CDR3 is TGTGCCAGCAGCTTGGGGGCAGGATACACCGGGGAGCTGTTTTTT. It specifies CASSLGAGYTGELFF.